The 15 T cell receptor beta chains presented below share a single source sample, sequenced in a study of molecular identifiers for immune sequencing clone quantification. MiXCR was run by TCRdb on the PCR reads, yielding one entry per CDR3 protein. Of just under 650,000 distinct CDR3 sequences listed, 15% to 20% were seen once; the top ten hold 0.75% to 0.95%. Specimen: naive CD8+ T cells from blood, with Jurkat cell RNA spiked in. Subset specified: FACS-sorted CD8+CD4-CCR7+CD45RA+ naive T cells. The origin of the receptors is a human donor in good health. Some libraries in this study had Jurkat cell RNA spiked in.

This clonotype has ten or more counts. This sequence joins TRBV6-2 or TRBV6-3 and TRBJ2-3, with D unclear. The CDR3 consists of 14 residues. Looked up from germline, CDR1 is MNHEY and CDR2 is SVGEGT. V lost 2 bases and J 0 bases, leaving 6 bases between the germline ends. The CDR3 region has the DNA TGTGCCAGCAGTTACGGGGTTAGCACAGATACGCAGTATTTT. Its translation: CASSYGVSTDTQYF.

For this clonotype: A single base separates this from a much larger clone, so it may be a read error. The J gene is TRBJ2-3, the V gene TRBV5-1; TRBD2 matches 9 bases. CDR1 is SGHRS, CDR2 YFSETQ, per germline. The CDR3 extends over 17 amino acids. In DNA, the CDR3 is TGCGCCGGCAGCTTGGCCGGTAGCGGGAGTGGGTCAGATACGCAGTATTTT. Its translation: CAGSLAGSGSGSDTQYF.

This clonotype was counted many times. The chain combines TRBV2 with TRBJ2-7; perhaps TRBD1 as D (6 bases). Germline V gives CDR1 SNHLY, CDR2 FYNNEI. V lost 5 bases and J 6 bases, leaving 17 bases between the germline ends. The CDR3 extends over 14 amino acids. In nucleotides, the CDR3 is TGTGCCAGCAGTTTCGATCCGACAGGACCCGAGCAGTACTTC. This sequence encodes CASSFDPTGPEQYF.

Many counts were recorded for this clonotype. CDR3 sequence reads: CASSLSLDSWGTEAFF. The CDR3 DNA reads TGTGCCAGCAGCTTAAGCTTGGACAGCTGGGGGACTGAAGCTTTCTTT. The chain links TRBV13 to TRBJ1-1; D perhaps matches TRBD1 (6 bases). Germline CDR1 and CDR2: PRHDT and FYEKMQ (reference sequence). V lost 2 bases and J lost 5, with 18 bases in between. The CDR3 totals 16 residues.

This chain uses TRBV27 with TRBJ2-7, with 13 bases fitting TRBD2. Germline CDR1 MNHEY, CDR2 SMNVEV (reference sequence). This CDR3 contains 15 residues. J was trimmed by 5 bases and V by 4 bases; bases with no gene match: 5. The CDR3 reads CASSWTSGSFDEQYF. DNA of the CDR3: TGTGCCAGCAGTTGGACTAGCGGGAGCTTCGACGAGCAGTACTTC.

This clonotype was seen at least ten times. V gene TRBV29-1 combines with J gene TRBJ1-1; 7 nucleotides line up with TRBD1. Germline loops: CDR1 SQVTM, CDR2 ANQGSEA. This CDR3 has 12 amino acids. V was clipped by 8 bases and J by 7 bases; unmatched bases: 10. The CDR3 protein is CSKTGNDGEAFF. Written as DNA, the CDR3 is TGCAGCAAGACAGGGAACGACGGTGAAGCTTTCTTT.

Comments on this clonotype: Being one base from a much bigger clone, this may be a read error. CDR3 bases: TGTGCCGGCAGCACCCAGCGGGAGCCGGGCGGGGAGCTGTTTTTT. Protein sequence: CAGSTQREPGGELFF. The chain recombines TRBV7-9 with TRBJ2-2; TRBD2 agrees at 8 bases. The CDR3 has 15 amino acids. Germline lookup yields CDR1 SEHNR and CDR2 FQNEAQ (reference sequence).

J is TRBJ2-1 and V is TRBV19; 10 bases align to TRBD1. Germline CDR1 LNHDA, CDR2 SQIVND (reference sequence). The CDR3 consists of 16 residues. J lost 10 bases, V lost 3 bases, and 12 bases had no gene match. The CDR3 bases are TGTGCCAGTAGTATTGATTTTGGGACAGGGGTGTACGAGCAGTTCTTC. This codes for CASSIDFGTGVYEQFF.

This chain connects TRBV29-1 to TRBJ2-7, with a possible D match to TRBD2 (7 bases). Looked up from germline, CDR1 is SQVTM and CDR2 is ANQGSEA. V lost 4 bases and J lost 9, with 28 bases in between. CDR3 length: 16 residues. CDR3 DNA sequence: TGCAGCGTTGTGCGCTCTCGTGGGCGGGGGCTAGAAGTGCAGTACTTC. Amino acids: CSVVRSRGRGLEVQYF.

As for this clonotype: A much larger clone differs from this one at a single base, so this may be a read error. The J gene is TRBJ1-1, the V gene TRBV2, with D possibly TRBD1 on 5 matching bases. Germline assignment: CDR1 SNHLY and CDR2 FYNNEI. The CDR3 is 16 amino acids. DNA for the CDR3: TGTGCCAGCGGTGAAGGGTTGGGCAGGGTAAACACTGAAGCTTTCTTT. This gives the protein CASGEGLGRVNTEAFF.

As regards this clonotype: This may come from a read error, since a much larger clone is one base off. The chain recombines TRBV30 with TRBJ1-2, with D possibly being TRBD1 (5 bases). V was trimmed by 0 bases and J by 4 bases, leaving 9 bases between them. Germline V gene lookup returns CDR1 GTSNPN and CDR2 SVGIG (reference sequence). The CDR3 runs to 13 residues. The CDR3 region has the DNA TGTGCCTGGAGTGTACAGGAGAGCTATGGCTACACCTTC. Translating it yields CAWSVQESYGYTF.

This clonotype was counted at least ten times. Written as DNA, the CDR3 is TGCGCCAGCAGCCACTTCAACAGGGAAGCTTTCTTT. Translation: CASSHFNREAFF. The V call is TRBV4-3, the J call TRBJ1-1; maybe TRBD1 (5 bases). Germline V CDR1 and CDR2: LGHNA, YSLEER. The CDR3 length is 12 residues. V was shortened by 3 bases and J by 8 bases, with 10 bases between the two germline ends.

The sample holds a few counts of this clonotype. The CDR3: CASTPVGTSGGSYEQYF. The CDR3 DNA is TGTGCCAGCACCCCTGTCGGGACTAGCGGGGGTTCCTACGAGCAGTACTTC. The chain carries TRBV28 and TRBJ2-7; 14 nucleotides agree with TRBD2. The CDR3 covers 17 residues. Germline assignment: CDR1 MDHEN and CDR2 SYDVKM. Trimming took 7 bases from V and 1 from J; bases not matched to a gene: 9. The full variable domain, rest sourced from reference TRBV28 and TRBJ2-7, is DVKVTQSSRYLVKRTGEKVFLECVQDMDHENMFWYRQDPGLGLRLIYFSYDVKMKEKGDIPEGYSVSREKKERFSLILESASTNQTSMYLCASTPVGTSGGSYEQYFGPGTRLTVT.

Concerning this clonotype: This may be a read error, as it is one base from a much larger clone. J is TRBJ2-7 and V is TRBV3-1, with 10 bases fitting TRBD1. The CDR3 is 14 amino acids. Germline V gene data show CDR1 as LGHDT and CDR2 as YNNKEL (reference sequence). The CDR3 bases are TGTGCCAGCGGCCAAGGGACAGGGGCTCGGGAGCAGTACTTC. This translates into CASGQGTGAREQYF.

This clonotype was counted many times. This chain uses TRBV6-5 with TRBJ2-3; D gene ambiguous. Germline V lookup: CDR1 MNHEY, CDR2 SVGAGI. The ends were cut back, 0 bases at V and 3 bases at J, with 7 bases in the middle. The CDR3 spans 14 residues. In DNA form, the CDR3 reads TGTGCCAGCAGTTACTCGACCTTTACAGATACGCAGTATTTT. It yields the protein CASSYSTFTDTQYF.